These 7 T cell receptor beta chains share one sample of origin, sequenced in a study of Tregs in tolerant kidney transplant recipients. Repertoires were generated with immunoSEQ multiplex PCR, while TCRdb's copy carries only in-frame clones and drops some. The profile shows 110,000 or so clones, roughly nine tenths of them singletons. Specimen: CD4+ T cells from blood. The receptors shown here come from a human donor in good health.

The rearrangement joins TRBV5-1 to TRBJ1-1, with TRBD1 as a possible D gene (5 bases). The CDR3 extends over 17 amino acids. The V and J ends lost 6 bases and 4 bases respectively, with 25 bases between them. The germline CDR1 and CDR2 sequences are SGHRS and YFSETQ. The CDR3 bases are TGCGCCAGCACCCCTTTAACGGCGGGGGTCGGCGGCACTGAAGCTTTCTTT. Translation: CASTPLTAGVGGTEAFF.

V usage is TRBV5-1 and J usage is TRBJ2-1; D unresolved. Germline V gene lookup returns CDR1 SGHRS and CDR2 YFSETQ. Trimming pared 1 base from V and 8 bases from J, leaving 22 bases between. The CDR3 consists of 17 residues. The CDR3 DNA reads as TGCGCCAGCAGCTTGAAGCGCTGGGCAGGCCCCGACCATGAGCAGTTCTTC. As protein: CASSLKRWAGPDHEQFF.

This CDR3 is CASSLGQGARGQPQHF. The DNA for the CDR3 is TGTGCCAGCTCACTGGGACAGGGGGCGAGAGGTCAGCCCCAGCATTTT. The rearrangement uses TRBV18 and TRBJ1-5; 12 bases map to TRBD1. V gave up 4 bases and J gave up 6 bases; unmatched junction bases: 7. Germline CDR1 and CDR2: KGHSH and LQKENI. The CDR3 has 16 residues.

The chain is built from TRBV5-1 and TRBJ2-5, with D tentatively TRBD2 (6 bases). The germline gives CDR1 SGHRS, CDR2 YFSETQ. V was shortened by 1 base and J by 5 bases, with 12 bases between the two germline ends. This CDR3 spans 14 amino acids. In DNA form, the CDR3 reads TGCGCCAGCAGCTTGACGGAGGGTGGGGAGACCCAGTACTTC. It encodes CASSLTEGGETQYF.

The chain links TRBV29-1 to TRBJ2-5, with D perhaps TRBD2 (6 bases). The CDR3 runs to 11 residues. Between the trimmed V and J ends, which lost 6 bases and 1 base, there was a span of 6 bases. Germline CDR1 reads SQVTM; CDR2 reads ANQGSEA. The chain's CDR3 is CSVAGQETQYF. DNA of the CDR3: TGCAGCGTAGCGGGCCAAGAGACCCAGTACTTC. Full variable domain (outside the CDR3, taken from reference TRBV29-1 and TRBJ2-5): SAVISQKPSRDICQRGTSLTIQCQVDSQVTMMFWYRQQPGQSLTLIATANQGSEATYESGFVIDKFPISRPNLTFSTLTVSNMSPEDSSIYLCSVAGQETQYFGPGTRLLVL.

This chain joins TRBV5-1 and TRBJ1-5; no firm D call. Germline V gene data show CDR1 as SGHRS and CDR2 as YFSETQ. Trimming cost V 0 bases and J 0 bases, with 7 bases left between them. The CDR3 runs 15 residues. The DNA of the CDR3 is TGCGCCAGCAGCTTGGGAGCTAATAGCAATCAGCCCCAGCATTTT. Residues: CASSLGANSNQPQHF.

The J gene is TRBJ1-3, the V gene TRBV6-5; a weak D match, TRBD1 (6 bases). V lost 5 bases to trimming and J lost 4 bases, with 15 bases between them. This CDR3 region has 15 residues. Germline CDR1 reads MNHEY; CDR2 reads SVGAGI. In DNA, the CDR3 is TGTGCCAGCAGTACCGGGAGGGGGGTCGGAAACACCATATATTTT. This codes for CASSTGRGVGNTIYF.